The rows below give T cell receptor beta chains drawn from one sample of a study of beta chain features in type 1 diabetes. Libraries were prepared by immunoSEQ multiplex PCR; TCRdb keeps only in-frame clonotypes and omits some of them. The sample holds more than 250,000 clones, about a fifth seen once. The sample comprised naive CD4+ T cells from blood. The source of these receptors is a woman aged 40 to 50 with type 1 diabetes. The CDR3 runs from the conserved cysteine through the conserved F or W. Fields, in order: V gene, J gene, D gene, clone size, CDR3 length, CDR3 protein, CDR3 DNA. D genes are given only for firm matches. A clone size is listed for some rows: how often the clone was seen (once, few, many), or a class if it is expanded.

v_gene: TRBV9; j_gene: TRBJ2-1; d_gene: -; abundance: few; len: 13; CDR3aa: CASSWAKENEQFF; CDR3nt: TGTGCCAGCAGCTGGGCGAAAGAAAATGAGCAGTTCTTC
v_gene: TRBV5-1; j_gene: TRBJ2-1; d_gene: TRBD2; abundance: -; len: 15; CDR3aa: CASSLTAGGGNEQFF; CDR3nt: TGCGCCAGCAGCTTGACGGCGGGAGGGGGAAATGAGCAGTTCTTC
v_gene: TRBV5-4; j_gene: TRBJ2-5; d_gene: -; abundance: few; len: 15; CDR3aa: CASSWASLRQETQYF; CDR3nt: TGTGCCAGCAGCTGGGCCTCCCTTCGACAAGAGACCCAGTACTTC
v_gene: TRBV30; j_gene: TRBJ1-3; d_gene: -; abundance: -; len: 13; CDR3aa: CAWSFNSGNTIYF; CDR3nt: TGTGCCTGGAGTTTTAACTCTGGAAACACCATATATTTT
v_gene: TRBV6-5; j_gene: TRBJ2-1; d_gene: TRBD2; abundance: few; len: 13; CDR3aa: CASGREAPLEQFF; CDR3nt: TGTGCCAGCGGACGGGAGGCCCCTCTAGAGCAGTTCTTC
v_gene: TRBV5-6; j_gene: TRBJ2-5; d_gene: -; abundance: -; len: 15; CDR3aa: CASSSPWSGQETQYF; CDR3nt: TGTGCCAGCAGCTCCCCCTGGAGCGGCCAAGAGACCCAGTACTTC
v_gene: TRBV2; j_gene: TRBJ2-7; d_gene: -; abundance: few; len: 13; CDR3aa: CASSDDWSGEQYF; CDR3nt: TGTGCCAGCAGCGATGACTGGTCGGGCGAGCAGTACTTC
v_gene: TRBV27; j_gene: TRBJ1-2; d_gene: -; abundance: few; len: 15; CDR3aa: CASSLGTGLAGGYTF; CDR3nt: TGTGCCAGCAGTTTAGGCACAGGGTTAGCAGGTGGCTACACCTTC
v_gene: TRBV27; j_gene: TRBJ1-6; d_gene: TRBD1; abundance: few; len: 16; CDR3aa: CASSLPRGQVNSPLHF; CDR3nt: TGTGCCAGCAGTTTACCCAGGGGGCAGGTTAATTCACCCCTCCACTTT
v_gene: TRBV5-6; j_gene: TRBJ1-2; d_gene: -; abundance: -; len: 13; CDR3aa: CASSLNRNYGYTF; CDR3nt: TGTGCCAGCAGCTTGAACAGAAACTATGGCTACACCTTC
v_gene: TRBV5-1; j_gene: TRBJ2-6; d_gene: -; abundance: -; len: 15; CDR3aa: CASSRGTSGANVLTF; CDR3nt: TGCGCCAGCAGCCGCGGGACCTCTGGGGCCAACGTCCTGACTTTC
v_gene: TRBV29-1; j_gene: TRBJ2-7; d_gene: TRBD2; abundance: few; len: 14; CDR3aa: CSARTSGGTYEQYF; CDR3nt: TGCAGCGCCCGGACTAGCGGGGGGACCTACGAGCAGTACTTC
v_gene: TRBV4-3; j_gene: TRBJ2-1; d_gene: -; abundance: few; len: 16; CDR3aa: CASSQEAGRSYNEQFF; CDR3nt: TGCGCCAGCAGCCAAGAGGCGGGAAGGTCCTACAATGAGCAGTTCTTC
v_gene: TRBV30; j_gene: TRBJ1-2; d_gene: TRBD1; abundance: few; len: 13; CDR3aa: CAWSVEGAYGYTF; CDR3nt: TGTGCCTGGAGTGTAGAGGGGGCCTATGGCTACACCTTC
v_gene: TRBV29-1; j_gene: TRBJ2-1; d_gene: TRBD2; abundance: -; len: 14; CDR3aa: CSVGGGRTHNEQFF; CDR3nt: TGCAGCGTTGGGGGCGGGAGGACACACAATGAGCAGTTCTTC
v_gene: TRBV7-3; j_gene: TRBJ1-1; d_gene: -; abundance: -; len: 14; CDR3aa: CASSPGNMNTEAFF; CDR3nt: TGTGCCAGCAGCCCCGGGAACATGAACACTGAAGCTTTCTTT
v_gene: TRBV29-1; j_gene: TRBJ1-1; d_gene: TRBD1; abundance: -; len: 13; CDR3aa: CSVQQGMNTEAFF; CDR3nt: TGCAGCGTTCAACAGGGGATGAACACTGAAGCTTTCTTT
v_gene: TRBV28; j_gene: TRBJ1-5; d_gene: -; abundance: -; len: 15; CDR3aa: CASSPDIGARQPQHF; CDR3nt: TGTGCCAGCAGCCCGGACATTGGGGCCCGTCAGCCCCAGCATTTT
v_gene: TRBV7-9; j_gene: TRBJ2-2; d_gene: TRBD1; abundance: -; len: 15; CDR3aa: CASSSGQGYTGELFF; CDR3nt: TGTGCCAGCAGCTCGGGACAGGGGTACACCGGGGAGCTGTTTTTT
v_gene: TRBV5-4; j_gene: TRBJ2-1; d_gene: TRBD2; abundance: -; len: 18; CDR3aa: CASSLGGGLAGAYNEQFF; CDR3nt: TGTGCCAGCAGCTTGGGCGGGGGACTAGCGGGAGCTTACAATGAGCAGTTCTTC
v_gene: TRBV30; j_gene: TRBJ2-6; d_gene: -; abundance: few; len: 13; CDR3aa: CAWTPSGANVLTF; CDR3nt: TGTGCCTGGACTCCCTCTGGGGCCAACGTCCTGACTTTC
v_gene: TRBV28; j_gene: TRBJ1-2; d_gene: TRBD1; abundance: few; len: 13; CDR3aa: CASRGTGHYGYTF; CDR3nt: TGTGCCAGCAGGGGGACAGGTCACTATGGCTACACCTTC
v_gene: TRBV4-1; j_gene: TRBJ1-2; d_gene: TRBD1; abundance: few; len: 13; CDR3aa: CASSPQGDYGYTF; CDR3nt: TGCGCCAGCAGCCCACAGGGGGACTATGGCTACACCTTC
v_gene: TRBV5-1; j_gene: TRBJ2-6; d_gene: -; abundance: -; len: 16; CDR3aa: CASSLERGSGANVLTF; CDR3nt: TGCGCCAGCAGCTTGGAACGGGGGTCTGGGGCCAACGTCCTGACTTTC
v_gene: TRBV4-1; j_gene: TRBJ2-7; d_gene: TRBD1; abundance: few; len: 15; CDR3aa: CASSLTGGSSYEQYF; CDR3nt: TGCGCCAGCAGCCTGACAGGGGGAAGCTCCTACGAGCAGTACTTC
v_gene: TRBV29-1; j_gene: TRBJ1-3; d_gene: -; abundance: -; len: 12; CDR3aa: CSAGGLQDTIYF; CDR3nt: TGCAGCGCTGGGGGACTTCAAGACACCATATATTTT
v_gene: TRBV21-1; j_gene: TRBJ1-5; d_gene: -; abundance: -; len: 16; CDR3aa: CASSMTGHRTDQPQHF; CDR3nt: TGTGCCAGCAGCATGACTGGACACCGGACCGATCAGCCCCAGCATTTT
v_gene: TRBV19; j_gene: TRBJ2-7; d_gene: -; abundance: -; len: 14; CDR3aa: CASSIVSSSYEQYF; CDR3nt: TGTGCCAGTAGTATAGTATCCAGCTCCTACGAGCAGTACTTC
v_gene: TRBV29-1; j_gene: TRBJ2-7; d_gene: TRBD1; abundance: few; len: 12; CDR3aa: CSVAQGAYEQYF; CDR3nt: TGCAGCGTTGCACAGGGGGCTTACGAGCAGTACTTC
v_gene: TRBV14; j_gene: TRBJ2-5; d_gene: TRBD2; abundance: -; len: 17; CDR3aa: CASSQAGLAVVQETQYF; CDR3nt: TGTGCCAGCAGCCAAGCGGGACTAGCGGTAGTCCAAGAGACCCAGTACTTC
v_gene: TRBV5-1; j_gene: TRBJ2-7; d_gene: TRBD1; abundance: few; len: 14; CDR3aa: CASGLPGQSYEQYF; CDR3nt: TGCGCCAGCGGATTACCGGGACAGTCCTACGAGCAGTACTTC
v_gene: TRBV5-1; j_gene: TRBJ1-3; d_gene: TRBD1; abundance: few; len: 14; CDR3aa: CASSAGTDGNTIYF; CDR3nt: TGCGCCAGCAGCGCCGGGACAGATGGAAACACCATATATTTT
v_gene: TRBV2; j_gene: TRBJ1-6; d_gene: TRBD1; abundance: -; len: 14; CDR3aa: CAIADRGQDSPLHF; CDR3nt: TGTGCCATCGCGGACAGGGGGCAAGACTCACCCCTCCACTTT
v_gene: TRBV28; j_gene: TRBJ2-3; d_gene: TRBD2; abundance: few; len: 15; CDR3aa: CASTIVTSGADTQYF; CDR3nt: TGTGCCAGCACTATTGTTACTAGCGGGGCAGATACGCAGTATTTT
v_gene: TRBV4-3; j_gene: TRBJ2-6; d_gene: -; abundance: few; len: 16; CDR3aa: CASSQGQASGANVLTF; CDR3nt: TGCGCCAGCAGCCAAGGACAGGCATCTGGGGCCAACGTCCTGACTTTC
v_gene: TRBV30; j_gene: TRBJ2-7; d_gene: TRBD1; abundance: few; len: 13; CDR3aa: CAWSGDRVHEQYF; CDR3nt: TGTGCCTGGAGCGGTGACAGGGTCCACGAGCAGTACTTC
v_gene: TRBV5-4; j_gene: TRBJ2-1; d_gene: TRBD1; abundance: few; len: 16; CDR3aa: CASSLGGDRGNNEQFF; CDR3nt: TGTGCCAGCAGCTTGGGAGGGGACAGGGGAAACAATGAGCAGTTCTTC
v_gene: TRBV15; j_gene: TRBJ2-1; d_gene: TRBD1; abundance: -; len: 14; CDR3aa: CATSRALTGHEQFF; CDR3nt: TGTGCCACCAGCAGGGCCTTGACAGGGCATGAGCAGTTCTTC
v_gene: TRBV25-1; j_gene: TRBJ2-2; d_gene: -; abundance: -; len: 12; CDR3aa: CASSEATGELFF; CDR3nt: TGTGCCAGCAGTGAGGCCACCGGGGAGCTGTTTTTT